These 29 T cell receptor beta chains were all obtained from the same sample, sequenced in a study of OX40 agonist ivuxolimab in advanced cancers. Here immunoSEQ multiplex PCR was the method, and the copy in TCRdb shows in-frame clones only, minus some. The sample includes roughly 80,000 clones, about 86% of them seen just once. The sample was CD4+ or CD8+ T cells sorted from blood, taken in a trial of the OX40 agonist ivuxolimab. Receptors originate from an adult with an advanced solid tumor such as melanoma, head and neck, liver or kidney cancer.

V gene TRBV5-5 combines with J gene TRBJ2-7, with 10 bases matching TRBD2. J lost 11 bases, V lost 1 base, and 12 bases had no gene match. CDR1 and CDR2 from the germline V gene are SGHKS and YYEKEE (reference sequence). The CDR3 has 15 residues. DNA of the CDR3: TGTGCCAGCAGCTTGTATAGGGCTAGCGGGGGCCGGGAGTACTTC. It specifies CASSLYRASGGREYF.

The chain recombines TRBV6-1 with TRBJ2-4; unclear D gene. The CDR3 extends over 12 amino acids. Per germline, CDR1 MNHNS and CDR2 SASEGT. Trimming shortened V by 11 bases and J by 6 bases, and 14 bases separated the two germline ends. This CDR3 is CASGQVRNIQYF. The CDR3 region has the DNA TGTGCCTCCGGGCAGGTACGAAACATTCAGTACTTC.

This chain links TRBV7-6 with TRBJ1-6; D gene ambiguous. The CDR3 is made up of 15 amino acids. Germline V gene data show CDR1 as SGHVS and CDR2 as FNYEAQ. Trimming left V 5 bases short and J 9 bases short, with 17 bases between. CDR3 amino acids: CASSQGLGGVSPLHF. CDR3 DNA: TGTGCCAGCAGCCAAGGCTTGGGTGGGGTTTCACCCCTCCACTTT.

The chain links TRBV5-1 to TRBJ1-1; the match to TRBD1 covers 7 bases. V dropped 4 bases and J dropped 1; count of bases not matched to a gene: 7. CDR1 SGHRS and CDR2 YFSETQ come from the germline V gene. CDR3 size: 15 residues. CDR3 in DNA: TGCGCCAGCAGCCTCACGGGACAGCAGAACACTGAAGCTTTCTTT. Translated: CASSLTGQQNTEAFF. Complete variable domain (other parts from reference TRBV5-1 and TRBJ1-1): KAGVTQTPRYLIKTRGQQVTLSCSPISGHRSVSWYQQTPGQGLQFLFEYFSETQRNKGNFPGRFSGRQFSNSRSEMNVSTLELGDSALYLCASSLTGQQNTEAFFGQGTRLTVV.

The chain joins TRBV9 to TRBJ1-6; D is ambiguous. Germline V gene data show CDR1 as SGDLS and CDR2 as YYNGEE. Deletions cut 2 bases from V and 5 bases from J, with 11 bases between. This CDR3 spans 15 amino acids. CDR3 loop: CASSVESAHNSPLHF. The CDR3 region has the DNA TGTGCCAGCAGCGTGGAGAGCGCTCATAATTCACCCCTCCACTTT.

The V gene is TRBV28, the J gene TRBJ1-5; D may be TRBD1 (5 bases). From germline, CDR1 is MDHEN and CDR2 SYDVKM. This CDR3 region has 14 residues. Trimming took 4 bases from V and 7 from J, leaving 14 bases between them. CDR3 sequence (DNA): TGTGCCAGCAGTTCCGGGACTCCTTCCCAGCCCCAGCATTTT. Translating gives CASSSGTPSQPQHF.

The chain combines TRBV5-4 with TRBJ2-3; 7 bases are shared with TRBD2. The length of the CDR3 is 15 residues. Germline V gene lookup returns CDR1 SGHNT and CDR2 YYREEE (reference sequence). V shed 3 bases and J 1 base; nucleotides not matched to a gene: 5. CDR3 sequence: CASSSGGYGTDTQYF. The CDR3 nucleotides are TGTGCCAGCAGCTCCGGGGGGTACGGCACAGATACGCAGTATTTT.

The V and J genes are TRBV6-1 and TRBJ1-4, with no clear D. Looked up from germline, CDR1 is MNHNS and CDR2 is SASEGT. The ends were cut back, 5 bases at V and 8 bases at J, with 12 bases in the middle. This CDR3 is 13 amino acids long. The CDR3 DNA follows: TGTGCCAGCAGTTGGCAGGATGAGGAAAAACTGTTTTTT. Amino acids: CASSWQDEEKLFF.

The chain uses TRBV5-1 and TRBJ2-1; possibly TRBD2 for D (6 bases). The V and J ends lost 0 bases and 8 bases respectively, with 12 bases between them. Germline CDR1 SGHRS, CDR2 YFSETQ. This CDR3 has 14 amino acids. Written as DNA, the CDR3 is TGCGCCAGCAGCTTGGCCCGGGGGAGCGATGAGCAGTTCTTC. It yields the protein CASSLARGSDEQFF.

The rearrangement uses TRBV7-3 and TRBJ1-5, with 8 bases identical to TRBD1. Germline loops: CDR1 SGHTA, CDR2 FQGTGA. The CDR3 consists of 16 residues. Trimming took 1 base from V and 6 from J; bases not matched to a gene: 8. The DNA of the CDR3 is TGTGCCAGCAGCTTAAGGCGGCAGGGGGCCTGTCAGCCCCAGCATTTT. This gives the protein CASSLRRQGACQPQHF.

V usage is TRBV6-1 and J usage is TRBJ1-1; D may be TRBD1 (6 bases). Germline V gene data show CDR1 as MNHNS and CDR2 as SASEGT. The CDR3 loop spans 15 amino acids. Deletions cut 0 bases from V and 4 bases from J, with 12 bases between. CDR3 region: CASSEADLGGTEAFF. CDR3 DNA sequence: TGTGCCAGCAGTGAAGCCGACCTAGGGGGCACTGAAGCTTTCTTT.

The V and J genes are TRBV29-1 and TRBJ1-2; 10 nucleotides match TRBD1. With V trimmed by 7 bases and J by 7 bases, 3 bases remained unmatched. This CDR3 region has 11 residues. Per the germline V gene, CDR1 is SQVTM and CDR2 is ANQGSEA. CDR3 loop: CSARQGAGYTF. The CDR3 bases are TGCAGCGCGAGACAGGGGGCTGGCTACACCTTC.

The rearrangement uses TRBV4-3 and TRBJ1-3; 8 positions match TRBD1. The V gene end was trimmed by 5 bases and the J gene end by 2 bases; junction bases not matched to a gene: 8. CDR1 and CDR2 from the germline V gene are LGHNA and YSLEER. There are 16 residues in the CDR3. The DNA for the CDR3 is TGCGCCAGCAGCGACGCCCAGACAGGGGCTGGAAACACCATATATTTT. It encodes CASSDAQTGAGNTIYF.

This chain joins TRBV5-5 and TRBJ1-1; TRBD1 might be the D (6 bases). CDR3 length equals 14 residues. Deletions cut 4 bases from V and 1 base from J, with 11 bases between. The germline V gene encodes CDR1 SGHKS and CDR2 YYEKEE (reference sequence). The CDR3 sequence: CASSTLTGNTEAFF. The CDR3 DNA reads as TGTGCCAGCAGCACGTTGACAGGGAACACTGAAGCTTTCTTT. Combining the CDR3 with reference TRBV5-5 and TRBJ1-1 gives the whole variable domain DAGVTQSPTHLIKTRGQQVTLRCSPISGHKSVSWYQQVLGQGPQFIFQYYEKEERGRGNFPDRFSARQFPNYSSELNVNALLLGDSALYLCASSTLTGNTEAFFGQGTRLTVV.

This chain joins TRBV7-2 and TRBJ2-7; no reliable D call. Germline V lookup: CDR1 SGHTA, CDR2 FQGNSA. The CDR3 has 13 amino acids. The ends were cut back, 2 bases at V and 5 bases at J, with 10 bases in the middle. The DNA for the CDR3 is TGTGCCAGCAGCTTAACAGTAAGGGACGAGCAGTACTTC. It specifies CASSLTVRDEQYF.

The gene calls are TRBV28 and TRBJ1-5; D remains ambiguous. This CDR3 spans 12 amino acids. Looked up from germline, CDR1 is MDHEN and CDR2 is SYDVKM. Trimming left V 6 bases short and J 7 bases short, with 10 bases between. CDR3 protein: CASSSSGQPQHF. The CDR3 DNA is TGTGCCAGCAGCTCGTCGGGGCAGCCCCAGCATTTT.

This chain links TRBV28 with TRBJ2-7; perhaps TRBD1 as D (6 bases). This CDR3 spans 14 amino acids. Germline V gene data show CDR1 as MDHEN and CDR2 as SYDVKM. V lost 3 bases to trimming and J lost 1 base, with 10 bases between them. CDR3 sequence: CASSFGTGSYEQYF. In nucleotides, the CDR3 is TGTGCCAGCAGTTTCGGTACAGGGTCCTACGAGCAGTACTTC.

This chain joins TRBV11-2 and TRBJ2-3; 9 bases are a match to TRBD1. From germline, CDR1 is SGHAT and CDR2 FQNNGV. The CDR3 spans 15 residues. V lost 5 bases, J lost 2 bases, and 5 bases stayed unmatched. The CDR3 protein is CASSPGTGYTDTQYF. CDR3 bases: TGTGCCAGCAGCCCAGGGACAGGGTACACAGATACGCAGTATTTT.

The V gene is TRBV4-1, the J gene TRBJ2-7; TRBD2 matches 10 bases. V trimming: 6 bases; J trimming: 2 bases; junction bases outside the gene matches: 7. The CDR3 spans 15 residues. CDR1 is MGHRA, CDR2 YSYEKL, per germline. CDR3 sequence (DNA): TGCGCCAGCAGTCTAACTAGCGGGGTAACCTACGAGCAGTACTTC. Amino acids: CASSLTSGVTYEQYF.

This chain joins TRBV5-8 and TRBJ1-2; D is ambiguous. Germline CDR1 and CDR2: SGHTS and YDEGEE. The CDR3 is 15 amino acids. The V gene lost 5 bases and the J gene lost 4 bases, with 18 bases spanning the gap. The CDR3 region has the DNA TGTGCCAGCAGATCTAGGACGGTGGGGAGCTATGGCTACACCTTC. Translation: CASRSRTVGSYGYTF.

The chain uses TRBV5-4 and TRBJ1-6, with D possibly TRBD1 on 6 matching bases. Deletions cut 0 bases from V and 6 bases from J, with 10 bases between. Germline CDR1 SGHNT, CDR2 YYREEE (reference sequence). This CDR3 has 15 amino acids. In nucleotides, the CDR3 is TGTGCCAGCAGCTTGGCCTCAGGGGTTAATTCACCCCTCCACTTT. Amino acids: CASSLASGVNSPLHF.

The rearrangement joins TRBV9 to TRBJ1-2; D is unclear. V lost 4 bases, J lost 7 bases, and 26 bases lay in between. The CDR3 has 17 amino acids. Germline loops: CDR1 SGDLS, CDR2 YYNGEE. The CDR3 nucleotides are TGTGCCAGCAGCTCAAACCCCCCGAGACTCCGAAAGGGTGGCTACACCTTC. Protein: CASSSNPPRLRKGGYTF.

This chain joins TRBV18 and TRBJ1-3; D gene uncertain. CDR3 length: 14 residues. Germline V lookup: CDR1 KGHSH, CDR2 LQKENI. V was clipped by 3 bases and J by 2 bases, with 8 bases between them. The CDR3 DNA follows: TGTGCCAGCTCACCCATCGGGCCTGGAAACACCATATATTTT. Translated: CASSPIGPGNTIYF.

V gene TRBV7-8 combines with J gene TRBJ2-3, with 9 bases identical to TRBD1. Losses at the gene ends were 5 bases for V and 3 bases for J; bases not matched to a gene: 6. Germline CDR1 is SGHVS and CDR2 is FQNEAQ. The CDR3 consists of 15 residues. DNA for the CDR3: TGTGCCAGCAGCATAAGACAGGGGGAGACAGATACGCAGTATTTT. Protein product: CASSIRQGETDTQYF. Using reference TRBV7-8 and TRBJ2-3 for the parts outside the CDR3, the full variable domain is GAGVSQSPRYKVAKRGQDVALRCDPISGHVSLFWYQQALGQGPEFLTYFQNEAQLDKSGLPSDRFFAERPEGSVSTLKIQRTQQEDSAVYLCASSIRQGETDTQYFGPGTRLTVL.

This clone appeared once. The chain links TRBV5-1 to TRBJ2-1; 7 positions match TRBD1. The length of the CDR3 is 16 residues. V lost 5 bases to trimming and J lost 3 bases; unmatched junction nucleotides: 11. From germline, CDR1 is SGHRS and CDR2 YFSETQ. The CDR3 nucleotides are TGCGCCAGCAGTGGGGGTTTGGGGGACAGCTACAATGAGCAGTTCTTC. It specifies CASSGGLGDSYNEQFF.

The CDR3 loop is CASSLRTSGGTQYF. The CDR3 region has the DNA TGTGCCAGCAGTCTTAGGACTAGCGGGGGTACGCAGTATTTT. The gene calls are TRBV28 and TRBJ2-3; 13 bases line up with TRBD2. Germline CDR1 is MDHEN and CDR2 is SYDVKM. The CDR3 loop spans 14 amino acids. With V trimmed by 5 bases and J by 8 bases, 4 bases remained unmatched.

This clone was detected only a few times. The J gene is TRBJ2-5, the V gene TRBV19, with TRBD2 as a possible D gene (5 bases). From germline, CDR1 is LNHDA and CDR2 SQIVND (reference sequence). V shed 7 bases and J shed 0 bases, with 15 bases lying between them. There are 15 residues in the CDR3. CDR3 sequence reads: CASTPGGSYQETQYF. The CDR3 DNA sequence: TGTGCCAGTACCCCCGGAGGTAGCTACCAAGAGACCCAGTACTTC.

J is TRBJ2-3 and V is TRBV2; TRBD2 agrees at 8 bases. With 5 bases clipped from V and 14 bases from J, the junction kept 18 bases outside the gene matches. There are 15 residues in the CDR3. Germline CDR1 SNHLY, CDR2 FYNNEI. The CDR3 region has the DNA TGTGCCAGCAGTCTTACAGGGTTGAGCGGGAGCACATTGTATTTT. Its translation: CASSLTGLSGSTLYF.

The chain uses TRBV7-2 and TRBJ1-3, with D uncertain. This CDR3 has 15 amino acids. The V end was cut by 1 base, the J end by 0 bases, with 7 bases between. Germline values: CDR1 SGHTA, CDR2 FQGNSA. This chain's CDR3 is CASSLVSSSGNTIYF. As DNA, the CDR3 is TGTGCCAGCAGCTTAGTTTCTAGCTCTGGAAACACCATATATTTT.